These T cell receptor beta chains were read from a single sample in a study of T cell changes during pregnancy in multiple sclerosis. Sequenced by immunoSEQ multiplex PCR; TCRdb stores in-frame clones only, minus some. Of tens of thousands of clones in the sample, 85% to 95% were seen once. The sequencing here drew on CD4+ T cells from peripheral blood mononuclear cells, taken in the second trimester of pregnancy. These receptors all stem from a female donor with multiple sclerosis, enrolled in a pregnancy study. Both conserved end residues are part of each CDR3. D genes are given only for firm matches. Rows give clone size only sometimes, using once, few, many, or a class for an expanded clone.

CDR3nt | CDR3aa | j_gene | d_gene | abundance | v_gene
TGTGCCAGCAGTGAATTTGGGCAATTTAACTATGGCTACACCTTC | CASSEFGQFNYGYTF | TRBJ1-2 | - | - | TRBV2
TGTGCCAGCAGCTCCGGGGGTCTCCAAGAGACCCAGTACTTC | CASSSGGLQETQYF | TRBJ2-5 | - | - | TRBV11-3
TGCGCCAGCAGCCAAGAAAGGGGCGAATATAATTCACCCCTCCACTTT | CASSQERGEYNSPLHF | TRBJ1-6 | - | - | TRBV4-1
TGTGCCAGCAGTGGCCCGACAGGAACTAAGGAAAAACTGTTTTTT | CASSGPTGTKEKLFF | TRBJ1-4 | - | medium-sized | TRBV25-1
TGTGCCAGTAGTATGGGCAGGGGCACAGATACGCAGTATTTT | CASSMGRGTDTQYF | TRBJ2-3 | - | - | TRBV19
TGTGCCAGCAGTTACCGCGGGGTAGCGGGAACCTACGAGCAGTACTTC | CASSYRGVAGTYEQYF | TRBJ2-7 | TRBD2 | - | TRBV6-5
TGTGCCAGCAGTGAGCGGGGGGACACCGGGGAGCTGTTTTTT | CASSERGDTGELFF | TRBJ2-2 | TRBD2 | - | TRBV6-4
TGTGCCTGGAGTAAGGGGAATTCCTACGAGCAGTACTTC | CAWSKGNSYEQYF | TRBJ2-7 | - | - | TRBV30
TGTGCCAGCAATCGACAGGGGGCGGGGGGCTACACCTTC | CASNRQGAGGYTF | TRBJ1-2 | TRBD1 | - | TRBV9
TGCGCCAGCAGTCGAGATACAGATACGCAGTATTTT | CASSRDTDTQYF | TRBJ2-3 | - | - | TRBV10-1
TGCGCCAGCACCCGGACAGGGAGACAGACTGAAGCTTTCTTT | CASTRTGRQTEAFF | TRBJ1-1 | TRBD1 | - | TRBV5-1
TGCGCCAGCGGAGCCGCGGTCAGACGGCAGTACTTC | CASGAAVRRQYF | TRBJ2-7 | - | - | TRBV10-1